The 30 T cell receptor beta chains below all came from one sample that was sequenced in a study of blood T cell repertoires in COVID-19. Clones were sequenced by immunoSEQ multiplex PCR, and TCRdb holds only the in-frame ones, with some missing. The table records tens of thousands of clones, more than 75% of them present only once. The specimen sequenced was peripheral blood. These receptors were taken from a human donor with acute or convalescent COVID-19. The donor label of this sample is uncertain.

The genes are TRBV4-2 and TRBJ2-1; 8 bases match TRBD2. The V gene's germline CDR1 is LGHNA and CDR2 YNFKEQ. This CDR3 is built from 16 residues. The junction had 10 bases not matched to a gene; V was cut back by 0 bases and J by 9 bases. DNA for the CDR3: TGTGCCAGCAGCCAAGATACAAGGCGGGAGGTCTTTGAGCAGTTCTTC. Its translation is CASSQDTRREVFEQFF.

V gene TRBV19 combines with J gene TRBJ2-7, with 10 bases fitting TRBD2. Germline lookup yields CDR1 LNHDA and CDR2 SQIVND (reference sequence). This CDR3 contains 16 residues. V shed 3 bases and J 0 bases; nucleotides not matched to a gene: 5. The CDR3 spells CASSIRLAGDSYEQYF. The CDR3 DNA sequence: TGTGCCAGTAGTATTCGACTAGCGGGCGACTCCTACGAGCAGTACTTC. The full variable domain, rest sourced from reference TRBV19 and TRBJ2-7, is DGGITQSPKYLFRKEGQNVTLSCEQNLNHDAMYWYRQDPGQGLRLIYYSQIVNDFQKGDIAEGYSVSREKKESFPLTVTSAQKNPTAFYLCASSIRLAGDSYEQYFGPGTRLTVT.

The chain combines TRBV28 with TRBJ2-3, with D hard to call. There are 15 residues in the CDR3. Trimming took off 6 bases at V and 1 base at J, with 14 bases between the two ends. Germline V CDR1 and CDR2: MDHEN, SYDVKM. CDR3 residues: CASSRVKSGTDTQYF. The DNA for the CDR3 is TGTGCCAGCAGCCGGGTCAAGTCGGGCACAGATACGCAGTATTTT.

The V gene is TRBV6-2 or TRBV6-3, the J gene TRBJ2-4; 7 positions match TRBD1. The CDR3 has 16 amino acids. CDR1 MNHEY and CDR2 SVGEGT come from the germline V gene. The V and J ends lost 4 bases and 0 bases, in that order; junction bases with no gene match: 6. CDR3 loop: CASSFYRGLAKNIQYF. In nucleotides, the CDR3 is TGTGCCAGCAGTTTTTACAGGGGCCTAGCCAAAAACATTCAGTACTTC.

The chain employs TRBV4-2 and TRBJ2-3, with 13 bases that match TRBD2. V trimming: 1 base; J trimming: 5 bases; junction bases outside the gene matches: 0. From germline, CDR1 is LGHNA and CDR2 YNFKEQ. The CDR3 length is 15 residues. CDR3 coding DNA: TGTGCCAGCAGCCAAGGGACTAGCGGGGGAGATACGCAGTATTTT. Amino acid sequence: CASSQGTSGGDTQYF.

This chain links TRBV7-3 with TRBJ2-2; no clear D. In germline, CDR1 is SGHTA, CDR2 FQGTGA. The length of the CDR3 is 14 residues. Trimming took off 1 base at V and 2 bases at J, with 5 bases between the two ends. CDR3 protein: CASSLNGNTGELFF. In nucleotides, the CDR3 is TGTGCCAGCAGCTTAAACGGTAACACCGGGGAGCTGTTTTTT.

V and J are TRBV27 and TRBJ2-7; 7 nucleotides align to TRBD1. The length of the CDR3 is 15 residues. The J segment lost 6 bases and the V segment lost 5 bases, leaving 13 bases of the junction unmatched. Germline CDR1 is MNHEY and CDR2 is SMNVEV (reference sequence). The chain's CDR3 is CASSITGVLTVEQYF. CDR3 coding DNA: TGTGCCAGCAGTATAACAGGGGTCCTGACCGTCGAGCAGTACTTC.

The rearrangement uses TRBV12-3 or TRBV12-4 and TRBJ2-3; maybe TRBD1 (6 bases). This CDR3 region has 13 residues. V was pared by 6 bases and J by 5 bases, with 12 bases between. CDR3 sequence: CASSLRGQDTQYF. The CDR3, as DNA: TGTGCCAGCAGCCTAAGGGGACAAGATACGCAGTATTTT.

The chain combines TRBV25-1 with TRBJ1-6; 7 positions match TRBD1. The V gene's germline CDR1 is MGHDK and CDR2 SYGVNS. The CDR3 totals 15 residues. Trimming took 5 bases from V and 6 from J; bases not matched to a gene: 7. Here the CDR3 DNA reads TGTGCCAGCAGTTCCGGGACAGTCATTAATTCACCCCTCCACTTT. Its translation is CASSSGTVINSPLHF.

The chain joins TRBV2 to TRBJ1-6, with 7 nucleotides matching TRBD1. Germline V lookup: CDR1 SNHLY, CDR2 FYNNEI. With 9 bases clipped from V and 9 bases from J, the junction kept 11 bases outside the gene matches. CDR3 length equals 14 residues. The CDR3 region has the DNA TGTGCCAGATCGACAGGGAATGGGGGTTCACCCCTCCACTTT. Its translation: CARSTGNGGSPLHF.

The rearrangement uses TRBV11-1 and TRBJ1-4; 10 bases map to TRBD1. Germline V gene data show CDR1 as SGHAT and CDR2 as FQDESV (reference sequence). The CDR3 covers 14 residues. Trimming at V came to 5 bases and at J to 7 bases, leaving 4 bases not matched to a gene. In DNA form, the CDR3 reads TGTGCCAGCAGCGACAGGGGGCAGGGTGAAAAACTGTTTTTT. Translating gives CASSDRGQGEKLFF.

The chain is built from TRBV10-3 and TRBJ2-3, with unresolved D. Trimming shortened V by 3 bases and J by 2 bases, and 6 bases separated the two germline ends. CDR1 and CDR2 (germline): ENHRY, SYGVKD. The CDR3 runs to 13 residues. For the CDR3, the DNA is TGTGCCATCAGTGAATCTCCCACAGATACGCAGTATTTT. Residues: CAISESPTDTQYF.

In its sample, this clone was seen a few times. The V and J genes are TRBV9 and TRBJ1-1, with D unresolved. The CDR3 sequence is 14 residues long. Trimming removed 4 bases at V and 1 base at J, with 11 bases between. Germline V gives CDR1 SGDLS, CDR2 YYNGEE. The CDR3 protein is CASSPQVGNTEAFF. CDR3 in DNA: TGTGCCAGCAGCCCTCAGGTGGGGAACACTGAAGCTTTCTTT. Filled out from reference TRBV9 and TRBJ1-1, the complete variable domain reads DSGVTQTPKHLITATGQRVTLRCSPRSGDLSVYWYQQSLDQGLQFLIQYYNGEERAKGNILERFSAQQFPDLHSELNLSSLELGDSALYFCASSPQVGNTEAFFGQGTRLTVV.

The CDR3, as DNA: TGTGCCAGCTCCCTTCTAGGGCTTGGACGGGGTGAAGCTTTCTTT. Protein sequence: CASSLLGLGRGEAFF. The genes are TRBV18 and TRBJ1-1, with no clear D. The length of the CDR3 is 15 residues. Germline CDR1 reads KGHSH; CDR2 reads LQKENI. Trimming removed 6 bases from V and 7 bases from J, with 21 bases in between.

About this clone: Mismatch with germline at one junction end may stem from a read error. V usage is TRBV7-7 and J usage is TRBJ2-7; perhaps TRBD1 as D (6 bases). The CDR3 contains 17 residues. In germline, CDR1 is SSHAT, CDR2 FNYEAQ (reference sequence). As DNA, the CDR3 is TGTGCTAGCAGCTCCGACGGCCCGGACAGACTACCCTACGAGCAGTACTTC. It encodes CASSSDGPDRLPYEQYF.

This chain joins TRBV2 and TRBJ1-2; D is ambiguous. Trimming took 6 bases from V and 4 from J, leaving 6 bases between them. Germline V gives CDR1 SNHLY, CDR2 FYNNEI. The CDR3 loop spans 11 amino acids. The CDR3 is CASRGSYGYTF. CDR3 coding DNA: TGTGCCAGCAGGGGGAGCTATGGCTACACCTTC.

V and J are TRBV11-3 and TRBJ2-5; 12 positions agree with TRBD2. The V and J ends lost 5 bases and 7 bases, in that order; junction bases with no gene match: 11. This CDR3 is built from 16 residues. Germline assignment: CDR1 SGHNT and CDR2 YENEEA. The CDR3 spells CASSPSGGAEFGTQYF. The CDR3 DNA follows: TGTGCCAGCAGCCCTAGCGGGGGGGCGGAATTTGGGACCCAGTACTTC.

The chain joins TRBV24-1 to TRBJ2-1; perhaps TRBD1 as D (6 bases). This CDR3 is 14 amino acids long. Trimming took 1 base from V and 5 from J, leaving 8 bases between them. Per germline, CDR1 KGHDR and CDR2 SFDVKD. CDR3 region: CATSDFRGNNEQFF. CDR3 DNA sequence: TGTGCCACCAGTGATTTTAGGGGGAACAATGAGCAGTTCTTC.

This chain joins TRBV28 and TRBJ1-6; D not resolved. The V end lost 7 bases, the J end lost 6 bases, and 13 bases lay between the germline ends. The CDR3 totals 14 residues. CDR1 MDHEN and CDR2 SYDVKM come from the germline V gene. The CDR3 nucleotides read TGTGCCAGCACCCGGGGAGGGTCTAATTCACCCCTCCACTTT. Protein product: CASTRGGSNSPLHF.

The genes are TRBV21-1 and TRBJ2-7; no check of the table's D call, TRBD1, against the DNA was made. TRBV21-1 is marked as a pseudogene. This CDR3 has 15 amino acids. DNA for the CDR3: TGTGCCAGCAAGAACGGGACAGGGTCGGGCGGCGAGCAGTACTTC. Protein: CASKNGTGSGGEQYF.

The gene calls are TRBV6-1 and TRBJ1-2; D may be TRBD1 (6 bases). The V and J ends lost 4 bases and 7 bases respectively, with 19 bases between them. This CDR3 region has 15 residues. The germline CDR1 and CDR2 sequences are MNHNS and SASEGT. The CDR3 loop is CASSVEGGFGAGYTF. As DNA, the CDR3 is TGTGCCAGCAGTGTCGAAGGGGGATTCGGGGCTGGCTACACCTTC.

The rearrangement links TRBV28 to TRBJ1-2; D is perhaps TRBD1 (5 bases). The length of the CDR3 is 11 residues. Trimming pared 8 bases from V and 7 bases from J, leaving 11 bases between. Germline CDR1 reads MDHEN; CDR2 reads SYDVKM. CDR3 bases: TGTGCCAGCCTTGCGGGGGTTGGCTACACCTTC. Encoded protein: CASLAGVGYTF.

The genes are TRBV30 and TRBJ1-2, with 7 nucleotides matching TRBD1. V was pared by 4 bases and J by 8 bases, with 13 bases of the junction left unmatched. The length of the CDR3 is 14 residues. CDR1 is GTSNPN, CDR2 SVGIG, per germline (reference sequence). The CDR3 bases are TGTGCCTGGACTGCCGGTTGGACAGGCCGGGGCTACACCTTC. Its translation is CAWTAGWTGRGYTF.

This clone was detected once. The rearrangement joins TRBV7-8 to TRBJ2-1, with a weak D call TRBD2 (5 bases). The germline V gene encodes CDR1 SGHVS and CDR2 FQNEAQ. CDR3 length: 20 amino acids. The V end was cut by 2 bases, the J end by 3 bases, with 26 bases between. CDR3 sequence: CASSLSSPPGTRLVYNEQFF. The CDR3 DNA follows: TGTGCCAGCAGCTTATCAAGCCCCCCGGGAACTAGACTCGTCTACAATGAGCAGTTCTTC.

The V call is TRBV12-3 or TRBV12-4, the J call TRBJ1-2; D gene uncertain. V was shortened by 3 bases and J by 3 bases, with 8 bases between the two germline ends. The CDR3 is 13 residues long. CDR3 coding DNA: TGTGCCAGCAGTTTGGGCGGGTACTATGGCTACACCTTC. This encodes CASSLGGYYGYTF.

This rearrangement joins TRBV28 to TRBJ1-5; the D gene is possibly TRBD1 (5 bases). CDR1 and CDR2 (germline): MDHEN, SYDVKM. The CDR3 runs to 14 residues. V was trimmed by 5 bases and J by 7 bases, leaving 15 bases between them. CDR3 sequence (DNA): TGTGCCAGCAGTCGCTCGGGGGGGACCCAGCCCCAGCATTTT. This codes for CASSRSGGTQPQHF. The full variable domain, rest sourced from reference TRBV28 and TRBJ1-5, is DVKVTQSSRYLVKRTGEKVFLECVQDMDHENMFWYRQDPGLGLRLIYFSYDVKMKEKGDIPEGYSVSREKKERFSLILESASTNQTSMYLCASSRSGGTQPQHFGDGTRLSIL.

This clone was found a few times. The chain couples TRBV7-8 to TRBJ1-1; D is undetermined. Trimming removed 1 base from V and 1 base from J, with 4 bases in between. The CDR3 has 13 amino acids. Germline-derived CDR1 and CDR2 are SGHVS and FQNEAQ. The CDR3 protein is CASSLGENTEAFF. The CDR3 DNA reads as TGTGCCAGCAGCTTAGGAGAGAACACTGAAGCTTTCTTT.

This clone showed up just once. V and J are TRBV7-9 and TRBJ1-2; TRBD1 matches 11 bases. The germline gives CDR1 SEHNR, CDR2 FQNEAQ (reference sequence). V was pared by 0 bases and J by 7 bases, with 1 base of the junction left unmatched. This CDR3 comprises 14 residues. CDR3: CASSLAGQGGGYTF. For the CDR3, the DNA is TGTGCCAGCAGCTTAGCGGGACAGGGGGGTGGCTACACCTTC.

The V gene is TRBV7-9, the J gene TRBJ1-2; 9 bases align to TRBD1. The CDR3 loop spans 13 amino acids. J gave up 8 bases and V 10 bases, and 11 bases lay outside the gene matches. The germline CDR1 and CDR2 sequences are SEHNR and FQNEAQ (reference sequence). In DNA, the CDR3 is TGTGCCACCACAGGGGGCAGAGTGGAGGGCTACACCTTC. Its protein is CATTGGRVEGYTF.

This clone was seen a handful of times. The chain couples TRBV4-1 to TRBJ1-3; no clear D gene. The CDR3 totals 16 residues. Looked up from germline, CDR1 is MGHRA and CDR2 is YSYEKL. V shed 3 bases and J shed 1 base, with 13 bases lying between them. The CDR3 protein is CASSQGTQASGNTIYF. CDR3 nucleotides: TGCGCCAGCAGCCAGGGTACTCAGGCTTCTGGAAACACCATATATTTT.